This T cell receptor (beta chain) is from a study of T cell responses to AZD1222 COVID-19 vaccine. Whole-study findings and limits: With two AZD1222 doses given, Spike-specific TCR breadth and depth both rose. Nearly half of spike-specific TCRs reportedly target unmutated variant regions. The sample set comprised mostly white British donors with more females, and clonal diversity was possibly underestimated.

About this clone itself: Its matching antigen is unknown.

Profiling relied on immunoSEQ multiplex PCR, and the TCRdb table lists in-frame clones only, not all of them. Of about 79,000 clones detected, approximately 90% appear once; the ten largest clones hold around 7.1%. V was pared by 8 bases and J by 4 bases, with 7 bases of the junction left unmatched. This CDR3 has 14 amino acids. Germline values: CDR1 SNHLY, CDR2 FYNNEI. The chain combines TRBV2 with TRBJ2-5, with 10 bases lining up with TRBD2. This sequence was found in an adult in good health. Sample: peripheral blood, taken on day 0 of MenACWY control vaccination. The CDR3 loop is CASSSTSGAETQYF. The CDR3 DNA is TGTGCCAGCTCATCAACTAGCGGGGCAGAGACCCAGTACTTC.